Below are 19 T cell receptor beta chains sequenced from a single sample in a study of blood T cell repertoires in COVID-19. Produced via immunoSEQ multiplex PCR; TCRdb's table is partial and in-frame only. The table includes almost 95,000 clones, 72% detected once. Material: peripheral blood. The receptors shown here come from a woman aged 55-70 years in a cohort sampled during active or convalescent COVID-19.

This chain connects TRBV4-2 to TRBJ1-2, with D possibly matching TRBD1 (5 bases). Trimming removed 4 bases from V and 3 bases from J, with 12 bases in between. CDR1 and CDR2 from the germline V gene are LGHNA and YNFKEQ. This CDR3 comprises 14 residues. The chain's CDR3 is CASSPSQGYYGYTF. CDR3 DNA sequence: TGTGCCAGCAGCCCTTCTCAGGGTTACTATGGCTACACCTTC.

This clone was picked up many times. The chain uses TRBV6-5 and TRBJ2-5, with D tentatively TRBD1 (6 bases). Germline-derived CDR1 and CDR2 are MNHEY and SVGAGI. There are 14 residues in the CDR3. Trimming took 2 bases from V and 10 from J, leaving 17 bases between them. The chain's CDR3 is CASSYAGVGALQYF. The CDR3 DNA follows: TGTGCCAGCAGTTACGCAGGGGTTGGGGCCCTCCAGTACTTC.

This chain connects TRBV19 to TRBJ2-5, with 10 bases that match TRBD2. Germline V CDR1 and CDR2: LNHDA, SQIVND (reference sequence). The ends lost 3 bases at V and 1 base at J; junction bases unmatched: 2. This CDR3 is built from 15 residues. The CDR3 reads CASSIGLAVQETQYF. In nucleotides, the CDR3 is TGTGCCAGTAGTATCGGACTAGCGGTCCAAGAGACCCAGTACTTC. Together with reference TRBV19 and TRBJ2-5, the CDR3 gives the full variable domain: DGGITQSPKYLFRKEGQNVTLSCEQNLNHDAMYWYRQDPGQGLRLIYYSQIVNDFQKGDIAEGYSVSREKKESFPLTVTSAQKNPTAFYLCASSIGLAVQETQYFGPGTRLLVL.

This chain connects TRBV5-8 to TRBJ1-2; maybe TRBD1 (5 bases). The CDR3 extends over 15 amino acids. With 0 bases removed from V and 2 bases from J, the gap between germline ends came to 11 bases. The germline V gene has CDR1 SGHTS and CDR2 YDEGEE. CDR3 in amino acids: CASSLEGLTNYGYTF. CDR3 bases: TGTGCCAGCAGCTTGGAGGGACTTACAAACTATGGCTACACCTTC.

This chain joins TRBV3-1 (or the pseudogene TRBV3-2) and TRBJ2-5, with 8 bases matching TRBD2. CDR1 and CDR2 from the germline V gene are LGHDT and YNNKEL (reference sequence). The CDR3 has 14 residues. Trimming removed 3 bases from V and 4 bases from J; junction bases left unmatched: 4. The CDR3 reads CASSHPTSAETQYF. As DNA, the CDR3 is TGTGCCAGCAGCCACCCGACTAGCGCAGAGACCCAGTACTTC.

The chain links TRBV7-2 to TRBJ1-6; the D gene is possibly TRBD1 (6 bases). There are 14 residues in the CDR3. Between the trimmed V and J ends, which lost 4 bases and 10 bases, there was a span of 14 bases. Germline V gene lookup returns CDR1 SGHTA and CDR2 FQGNSA. This CDR3 is CASSWRRGGSPLHF. CDR3 coding DNA: TGTGCCAGCAGCTGGCGTAGGGGGGGATCACCCCTCCACTTT. Combining the CDR3 with reference TRBV7-2 and TRBJ1-6 gives the whole variable domain GAGVSQSPSNKVTEKGKDVELRCDPISGHTALYWYRQSLGQGLEFLIYFQGNSAPDKSGLPSDRFSAERTGGSVSTLTIQRTQQEDSAVYLCASSWRRGGSPLHFGNGTRLTVT.

Notes on this clone: The sample contains more than one DNA sequence encoding this CDR3. Written as DNA, the CDR3 is TGCGCCAGCAGCTTTAGCGGGCAAGAGACCCAGTACTTC. It is translated as CASSFSGQETQYF. This chain links TRBV5-1 with TRBJ2-5, with TRBD2 matching 7 bases. J lost 2 bases, V lost 2 bases, and 0 bases had no gene match. CDR1 is SGHRS, CDR2 YFSETQ, per germline. This CDR3 has 13 amino acids. Full variable domain (missing parts from reference TRBV5-1 and TRBJ2-5): KAGVTQTPRYLIKTRGQQVTLSCSPISGHRSVSWYQQTPGQGLQFLFEYFSETQRNKGNFPGRFSGRQFSNSRSEMNVSTLELGDSALYLCASSFSGQETQYFGPGTRLLVL.

The rearrangement uses TRBV6-4 and TRBJ2-7; D perhaps matches TRBD2 (6 bases). Per germline, CDR1 MRHNA and CDR2 SNTAGT. Trimming cost V 2 bases and J 3 bases, with 17 bases left between them. This CDR3 comprises 16 residues. DNA for the CDR3: TGTGCCAGCAGTGACGGGGGGACGTGGGGATACTACGAGCAGTACTTC. It encodes CASSDGGTWGYYEQYF.

This clone has only a few counts. J is TRBJ2-5 and V is TRBV6-6, with 10 positions matching TRBD2. V shed 5 bases, J shed 5 bases, and the junction held 11 bases outside the gene matches. Germline V gene data show CDR1 as MNHNY and CDR2 as SVGAGI (reference sequence). This CDR3 comprises 16 residues. The CDR3 loop reads CASSGGLAVRGETQYF. The CDR3 DNA sequence: TGTGCCAGCAGTGGAGGACTAGCGGTCCGAGGGGAGACCCAGTACTTC.

V usage is TRBV19 and J usage is TRBJ1-5, with a possible D match to TRBD1 (5 bases). The CDR3 runs 15 residues. Germline V gives CDR1 LNHDA, CDR2 SQIVND (reference sequence). Trimming pared 6 bases from V and 3 bases from J, leaving 15 bases between. CDR3 DNA sequence: TGTGCCAGTAGATGGAAAATGGGGCACAATCAGCCCCAGCATTTT. This codes for CASRWKMGHNQPQHF.

V and J are TRBV29-1 and TRBJ2-5; 14 bases agree with TRBD2. CDR3 length: 15 amino acids. V shed 7 bases, J shed 1 base, and the junction held 5 bases outside the gene matches. The V gene's germline CDR1 is SQVTM and CDR2 ANQGSEA. In nucleotides, the CDR3 is TGCAGCGCGGACGGGACTAGCGGGGGCCAAGAGACCCAGTACTTC. Its translation is CSADGTSGGQETQYF.

This clone was detected a few times. The V call is TRBV2, the J call TRBJ1-2, with a weak D call TRBD1 (5 bases). Germline CDR1 SNHLY, CDR2 FYNNEI. This CDR3 has 14 amino acids. Trimming cost V 6 bases and J 4 bases, with 15 bases left between them. For the CDR3, the DNA is TGTGCCAGCAGCCGGGGGGATTTTGGCTATGGCTACACCTTC. It is translated as CASSRGDFGYGYTF. Supplemented by reference TRBV2 and TRBJ1-2, the full variable domain reads EPEVTQTPSHQVTQMGQEVILRCVPISNHLYFYWYRQILGQKVEFLVSFYNNEISEKSEIFDDQFSVERPDGSNFTLKIRSTKLEDSAMYFCASSRGDFGYGYTFGSGTRLTVV.

This chain connects TRBV4-3 to TRBJ1-2, with unresolved D. CDR1 is LGHNA, CDR2 YSLEER, per germline. This CDR3 is 14 amino acids long. V gave up 1 base and J gave up 0 bases, with 6 bases separating them. CDR3 loop: CASSQGTANYGYTF. The CDR3 DNA follows: TGCGCCAGCAGCCAAGGCACAGCTAACTATGGCTACACCTTC.

This clone came up a few times. This chain connects TRBV7-9 to TRBJ2-7, with 11 bases matching TRBD1. Germline assignment: CDR1 SEHNR and CDR2 FQNEAQ (reference sequence). The CDR3 is 15 amino acids. The V gene end was trimmed by 3 bases and the J gene end by 2 bases; junction bases not matched to a gene: 3. CDR3 in amino acids: CASSLDRGRAYEQYF. CDR3 in DNA: TGTGCCAGCAGCTTGGACAGGGGGCGCGCCTACGAGCAGTACTTC.

The table lists this clone with a few counts. The rearrangement joins TRBV6-5 to TRBJ1-3; 7 nucleotides agree with TRBD1. Germline V gene data show CDR1 as MNHEY and CDR2 as SVGAGI. J gave up 3 bases and V 5 bases, and 7 bases lay outside the gene matches. This CDR3 is built from 15 residues. CDR3: CASSRQGLSGNTIYF. The CDR3 DNA follows: TGTGCCAGCAGTCGACAGGGTCTCAGTGGAAACACCATATATTTT.

The rearrangement joins TRBV5-5 to TRBJ2-7; 10 nucleotides line up with TRBD1. CDR3 length equals 15 residues. V lost 5 bases and J lost 0; bases outside the gene matches: 5. Germline CDR1 is SGHKS and CDR2 is YYEKEE (reference sequence). The DNA of the CDR3 is TGTGCCAGCAGGTCCGGGACAGGGGCCTCCTACGAGCAGTACTTC. It codes for CASRSGTGASYEQYF.

This clone showed up just a few times. The gene calls are TRBV5-5 and TRBJ1-6; no clear D. The ends were cut back, 3 bases at V and 7 bases at J, with 17 bases in the middle. The V gene's germline CDR1 is SGHKS and CDR2 YYEKEE (reference sequence). This CDR3 is built from 16 residues. CDR3 DNA sequence: TGTGCCAGCAGCTCCGGACCGGTTCGAGGGAATTCACCCCTCCACTTT. Protein: CASSSGPVRGNSPLHF.

The chain is built from TRBV10-2 and TRBJ1-1; weak D call: TRBD1 (6 bases). The V gene's germline CDR1 is WSHSY and CDR2 SAAADI. Trimming removed 7 bases at V and 3 bases at J, with 15 bases between. The CDR3 runs to 14 residues. The DNA of the CDR3 is TGCGCCAGCATGTACGGGGGGGCCCACACTGAAGCTTTCTTT. As protein: CASMYGGAHTEAFF.

This clone was seen more than once but under ten times. CDR3 DNA: TGTGCCAGCAGTCCGGGTCCGGGACTAGCGGGAACCGGTGTGGGGGAGCTGTTTTTT. It is translated as CASSPGPGLAGTGVGELFF. V gene TRBV6-6 combines with J gene TRBJ2-2; 13 bases are a match to TRBD2. The CDR3 has 19 amino acids. Per the germline V gene, CDR1 is MNHNY and CDR2 is SVGAGI (reference sequence). V shed 5 bases and J 8 bases; nucleotides not matched to a gene: 17.